The 20 T cell receptor beta chains reported below all come from one sample, sequenced in a study of T cells in Graves' hyperthyroidism and ophthalmopathy. RNA transcripts served as the template for amplifying TCR beta CDR3 regions. First-round RT-PCR with HTBI primers amplified the TCR CDR3 region. Via MiXCR, TCRdb re-called the multiplex PCR reads, giving one row per CDR3 protein. Seen here are about 250,000 distinct CDR3 sequences, about 24% observed once, and the top ten hold under 40%. Sequencing used blood. The receptor set was obtained from a woman between 40 and 55 years old with Graves' ophthalmopathy.

J is TRBJ1-5 and V is TRBV7-2; possibly TRBD1 for D (6 bases). CDR1 and CDR2 from the germline V gene are SGHTA and FQGNSA. The ends were cut back, 6 bases at V and 1 base at J, with 13 bases in the middle. The CDR3 has 15 amino acids. The DNA of the CDR3 is TGTGCCAGCAGGGAGGGACAACAAAGCAATCAGCCCCAGCATTTT. Residues: CASREGQQSNQPQHF.

This clonotype was picked up many times. This sequence joins TRBV6-6 and TRBJ2-7, with TRBD1 matching 10 bases. The J segment lost 3 bases and the V segment lost 7 bases, leaving 9 bases of the junction unmatched. This CDR3 is 15 amino acids long. CDR1 and CDR2 (germline): MNHNY, SVGAGI (reference sequence). The CDR3 reads CASNNRDRGIYEQYF. CDR3 in DNA: TGTGCCAGCAACAACCGGGACAGGGGCATCTACGAGCAGTACTTC.

The J gene is TRBJ2-5, the V gene TRBV5-1, with D uncertain. V was shortened by 4 bases and J by 0 bases, with 10 bases between the two germline ends. The V gene's germline CDR1 is SGHRS and CDR2 YFSETQ. The CDR3 is 14 amino acids. For the CDR3, the DNA is TGCGCCAGCAGCGTCGCTCAGGACCAAGAGACCCAGTACTTC. It translates to CASSVAQDQETQYF.

The chain uses TRBV12-3 or TRBV12-4 and TRBJ1-2; no definite D call. The length of the CDR3 is 13 residues. V lost 0 bases to trimming and J lost 7 bases, with 9 bases between them. The CDR3 DNA reads as TGTGCCAGCAGTTTAGCGCGGACCGTTGGCTACACCTTC. It translates to CASSLARTVGYTF.

This clonotype was seen ten or more times. The V call is TRBV28, the J call TRBJ2-7, with D unresolved. The CDR3 sequence is 14 residues long. Germline V gives CDR1 MDHEN, CDR2 SYDVKM. V lost 4 bases, J lost 6 bases, and 16 bases lay in between. The CDR3 DNA reads as TGTGCCAGCAGTTCTGCGGTTCTACCTCCCGAGCAGTACTTC. Protein product: CASSSAVLPPEQYF.

This clonotype was detected many times. The chain uses TRBV28 and TRBJ2-7; D remains unclear. The ends were cut back, 7 bases at V and 0 bases at J, with 16 bases in the middle. The CDR3 is made up of 15 amino acids. The germline V gene encodes CDR1 MDHEN and CDR2 SYDVKM. This chain's CDR3 is CASISSDRPSYEQYF. CDR3 coding DNA: TGTGCCAGCATCTCCTCGGATCGGCCCTCCTACGAGCAGTACTTC.

The gene calls are TRBV6-2 or TRBV6-3 and TRBJ2-5; a weak D match, TRBD2 (6 bases). CDR1 is MNHEY and CDR2 is SVGEGT in the germline V gene. Trimming cost V 7 bases and J 5 bases, with 14 bases left between them. This CDR3 is 13 amino acids long. CDR3 loop: CASTGEIWETQYF. CDR3 DNA: TGTGCCAGCACGGGGGAGATATGGGAGACCCAGTACTTC.

The sample holds many counts of this clonotype. This chain links TRBV24-1 with TRBJ1-2, with 7 bases that match TRBD1. Germline CDR1 KGHDR, CDR2 SFDVKD. The CDR3 is 15 residues long. Trimming removed 4 bases from V and 0 bases from J; junction bases left unmatched: 4. The CDR3 spells CATSESGTANYGYTF. In nucleotides, the CDR3 is TGTGCCACCAGTGAGTCCGGGACAGCTAACTATGGCTACACCTTC.

This clonotype was picked up many times. J is TRBJ2-2 and V is TRBV11-2; no clear D gene. Germline CDR1 SGHAT, CDR2 FQNNGV. Trimming removed 5 bases at V and 2 bases at J, with 9 bases between. The CDR3 extends over 14 amino acids. DNA of the CDR3: TGTGCCAGCAGCACCCACACTAACACCGGGGAGCTGTTTTTT. Translation gives CASSTHTNTGELFF.

This clonotype was recorded many times. The rearrangement uses TRBV20-1 and TRBJ2-5, with no clear D. CDR1 is DFQATT, CDR2 SNEGSKA, per germline (reference sequence). V was clipped by 5 bases and J by 5 bases, with 9 bases between them. This CDR3 is built from 11 residues. The CDR3 reads CSAFQLETQYF. CDR3 nucleotides: TGCAGTGCTTTTCAACTGGAGACCCAGTACTTC.

In this sample, this clonotype turned up many times. This chain joins TRBV28 and TRBJ2-6; TRBD2 might be the D (6 bases). Germline CDR1 reads MDHEN; CDR2 reads SYDVKM. V was cut by 10 bases and J by 0 bases, with 16 bases left in between. The CDR3 length is 16 residues. Here the CDR3 DNA reads TGTGCCACCGAGCCCTTGGGGGGCTCTGGGGCCAACGTCCTGACTTTC. Amino acids: CATEPLGGSGANVLTF.

This clonotype was observed many times. The chain uses TRBV4-1 and TRBJ2-7; D is uncertain. This CDR3 spans 14 amino acids. V was clipped by 1 base and J by 4 bases, with 11 bases between them. Per the germline V gene, CDR1 is MGHRA and CDR2 is YSYEKL. In nucleotides, the CDR3 is TGCGCCAGCAGCCAAGCCCCATTCCCGTACGAGCAGTACTTC. This gives the protein CASSQAPFPYEQYF.

This clonotype came up many times. The chain uses TRBV7-2 and TRBJ2-4; possible D gene TRBD2, 6 bases. V dropped 5 bases and J dropped 3 bases, with 26 bases sitting between them. This CDR3 contains 19 residues. Germline V CDR1 and CDR2: SGHTA, FQGNSA. The DNA of the CDR3 is TGTGCCAGCAGCCACCCGGAGTGGGCGGGAAGTGTCGGCAAAAACATTCAGTACTTC. Encoded protein: CASSHPEWAGSVGKNIQYF.

This clonotype was seen at least ten times. The chain has TRBV25-1 and TRBJ2-7; perhaps TRBD1 as D (7 bases). V gave up 7 bases and J gave up 6 bases, with 13 bases separating them. The CDR3 is 12 amino acids. Germline V gene data show CDR1 as MGHDK and CDR2 as SYGVNS. The CDR3 bases are TGTGCCAGCACGCAGGGGGGCTCCGAGCAGTACTTC. Its protein is CASTQGGSEQYF.

This clonotype came up many times. The rearrangement links TRBV28 to TRBJ2-4; D not certain. This CDR3 comprises 15 residues. The V end was cut by 4 bases, the J end by 1 base, with 11 bases between. CDR1 is MDHEN, CDR2 SYDVKM, per germline. In nucleotides, the CDR3 is TGTGCCAGCAGTTCCGTGACCATCGCCAAAAACATTCAGTACTTC. It translates to CASSSVTIAKNIQYF.

This chain joins TRBV10-3 and TRBJ2-2; TRBD1 matches 10 bases. This CDR3 contains 13 residues. V lost 9 bases, J lost 8 bases, and 6 bases stayed unmatched. CDR1 is ENHRY and CDR2 is SYGVKD in the germline V gene. The CDR3 reads CAIRTGGSGELFF. In DNA form, the CDR3 reads TGTGCCATAAGGACAGGGGGGTCAGGGGAGCTGTTTTTT.

This clonotype has a count of ten or more. V usage is TRBV10-3 and J usage is TRBJ1-1; 8 bases are a match to TRBD1. Losses at the gene ends were 6 bases for V and 1 base for J; bases not matched to a gene: 7. In germline, CDR1 is ENHRY, CDR2 SYGVKD. The CDR3 is 15 amino acids. The CDR3 region is CAIREKQGENTEAFF. Written as DNA, the CDR3 is TGTGCCATCAGAGAAAAACAGGGGGAGAACACTGAAGCTTTCTTT.

This clonotype was seen at least ten times. The V and J genes are TRBV12-3 or TRBV12-4 and TRBJ2-5; D remains ambiguous. V lost 5 bases and J 5 bases, leaving 9 bases between the germline ends. This CDR3 is built from 12 residues. This chain's CDR3 is CASSPKRETQYF. The CDR3 nucleotides read TGTGCCAGCAGTCCCAAGAGGGAGACCCAGTACTTC.

V gene TRBV15 combines with J gene TRBJ1-5, with D maybe TRBD1 (5 bases). Trimming took off 5 bases at V and 6 bases at J, with 17 bases between the two ends. CDR1 is LNHNV, CDR2 YYDKDF, per germline (reference sequence). The length of the CDR3 is 15 residues. The CDR3 bases are TGTGCCACCAGCGCTCGGGACGGTCTCACTCAGCCCCAGCATTTT. Residues: CATSARDGLTQPQHF.

The sample holds many counts of this clonotype. V is TRBV20-1 and J is TRBJ2-2; TRBD1 agrees at 7 bases. Losses at the gene ends were 6 bases for V and 6 bases for J; bases not matched to a gene: 10. In germline, CDR1 is DFQATT, CDR2 SNEGSKA (reference sequence). The CDR3 is 14 amino acids. The CDR3, as DNA: TGCAGTGCGGTAGACAGGGTATTGGCCGGGGAGCTGTTTTTT. Residues: CSAVDRVLAGELFF.